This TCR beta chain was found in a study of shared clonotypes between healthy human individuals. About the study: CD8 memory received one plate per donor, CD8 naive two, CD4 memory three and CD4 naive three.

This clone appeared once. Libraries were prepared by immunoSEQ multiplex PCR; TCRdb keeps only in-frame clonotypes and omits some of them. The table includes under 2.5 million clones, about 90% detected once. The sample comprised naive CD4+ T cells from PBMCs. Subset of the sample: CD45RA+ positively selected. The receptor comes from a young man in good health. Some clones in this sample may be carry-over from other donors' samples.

This CDR3 reads CASTPGQGFDEQYF. CDR3 nucleotide sequence: TGTGCCAGCACGCCGGGACAGGGTTTCGACGAGCAGTACTTC. V is TRBV5-4 and J is TRBJ2-7, with 9 bases matching TRBD1. The germline gives CDR1 SGHNT, CDR2 YYREEE (reference sequence). The CDR3 totals 14 residues. With V trimmed by 6 bases and J by 5 bases, 9 bases remained unmatched.